Below, 18 T cell receptor beta chains from the same sample are listed, as sequenced in a study of T cell repertoires in cytomegalovirus infection. Each CDR3 protein gets one entry after TCRdb re-called the reads with MiXCR. The data show 500,000 to 600,000 distinct CDR3 sequences, 16% seen once. The specimen was CD8+ T cells from PBMCs. The receptors were gathered from a human donor in good health (CMV status not recorded). Some clones in this sample may be carry-over from other donors' samples.

This clonotype is a singleton in its sample. This may arise from a read error, as a much more abundant clone is one base away. CDR3 DNA sequence: TGTGCCAGTAGTCTTCGCAGGACAGTCCCGGGGGGCTACTCCTTC. Translation: CASSLRRTVPGGYSF. The rearrangement links TRBV19 to TRBJ1-2, with D possibly being TRBD1 (6 bases). The CDR3 has 15 residues. Germline V gene sequence: CDR1 LNHDA, CDR2 SQIVND (reference sequence).

A few counts support this clonotype. V usage is TRBV5-1 and J usage is TRBJ2-7, with D tentatively TRBD2 (6 bases). Per the germline V gene, CDR1 is SGHRS and CDR2 is YFSETQ. This CDR3 is 15 amino acids long. The germline V and J ends were trimmed by 2 bases and 7 bases, with 19 bases remaining between them. Here the CDR3 reads CASSFYGTDLREQYF. CDR3 coding DNA: TGCGCCAGCAGCTTTTACGGGACTGATCTACGAGAGCAGTACTTC. Complete variable domain (other parts from reference TRBV5-1 and TRBJ2-7): KAGVTQTPRYLIKTRGQQVTLSCSPISGHRSVSWYQQTPGQGLQFLFEYFSETQRNKGNFPGRFSGRQFSNSRSEMNVSTLELGDSALYLCASSFYGTDLREQYFGPGTRLTVT.

The V gene is TRBV6-5, the J gene TRBJ2-7, with 7 bases matching TRBD2. In germline, CDR1 is MNHEY, CDR2 SVGAGI. CDR3 length: 16 residues. V lost 0 bases, J lost 2 bases, and 7 bases stayed unmatched. CDR3 loop: CASSYSTGTTAYEQYF. DNA for the CDR3: TGTGCCAGCAGTTACTCCACCGGGACTACAGCCTACGAGCAGTACTTC.

This clonotype showed up many times. The V call is TRBV27, the J call TRBJ2-3, with TRBD1 matching over 9 bases. CDR3 length equals 17 residues. Germline V gene sequence: CDR1 MNHEY, CDR2 SMNVEV (reference sequence). After removal of 0 bases from V and 2 bases from J, the junction contained 6 bases not matched to a gene. CDR3 sequence reads: CASSLSRDRDNTDTQYF. The DNA of the CDR3 is TGTGCCAGCAGTTTATCGAGGGACAGGGATAACACAGATACGCAGTATTTT.

This clonotype was observed a few times. The chain links TRBV5-6 to TRBJ1-1, with 9 bases lining up with TRBD1. V gave up 2 bases and J gave up 0 bases; unmatched junction bases: 5. Germline V gives CDR1 SGHDT, CDR2 YYEEEE. This CDR3 contains 16 residues. The CDR3 DNA is TGTGCCAGCAGCTTCTTACAGGGGGCGATGAACACTGAAGCTTTCTTT. As protein: CASSFLQGAMNTEAFF.

On this clonotype: This may stem from a read error, because a much larger clone lies one nucleotide away. This rearrangement joins TRBV5-5 to TRBJ2-1; 7 bases align to TRBD1. Germline V gene lookup returns CDR1 SGHKS and CDR2 YYEKEE (reference sequence). This CDR3 comprises 14 residues. Written as DNA, the CDR3 is TGTGCCAGCAGCCCCCCGACAGGGAAGGGTGAGCAGTGCTTC. Its translation: CASSPPTGKGEQCF.

This clonotype has ten or more counts. The chain recombines TRBV7-9 with TRBJ2-1; D perhaps matches TRBD1 (5 bases). Germline lookup yields CDR1 SEHNR and CDR2 FQNEAQ (reference sequence). The CDR3 is 12 residues long. CDR3 loop: CAPRDSLHEQFF. For the CDR3, the DNA is TGTGCGCCTCGAGACAGCCTCCATGAGCAGTTCTTC. Full variable domain (remainder filled in from reference TRBV7-9 and TRBJ2-1): DTGVSQNPRHKITKRGQNVTFRCDPISEHNRLYWYRQTLGQGPEFLTYFQNEAQLEKSRLLSDRFSAERPKGSFSTLEIQRTEQGDSAMYLCAPRDSLHEQFFGPGTRLTVL.

A few counts support this clonotype. This chain connects TRBV24-1 to TRBJ2-2; D is uncertain. Germline V CDR1 and CDR2: KGHDR, SFDVKD. V lost 2 bases and J 1 base, leaving 7 bases between the germline ends. The CDR3 runs 15 residues. The CDR3 nucleotides are TGTGCCACCAGTGATTATGGGGAGAACACCGGGGAGCTGTTTTTT. This sequence encodes CATSDYGENTGELFF.

The chain combines TRBV7-3 with TRBJ1-2, with unresolved D. The germline CDR1 and CDR2 sequences are SGHTA and FQGTGA. The CDR3 covers 13 residues. Between the trimmed V and J ends, which lost 5 bases and 8 bases, there was a span of 15 bases. The CDR3 is CASSDLSHPGYTF. In DNA form, the CDR3 reads TGTGCCAGCAGCGATCTCTCCCACCCCGGCTACACCTTC.

V is TRBV3-1 and J is TRBJ2-1; D is unresolved. The germline V gene has CDR1 LGHDT and CDR2 YNNKEL (reference sequence). This CDR3 comprises 14 residues. V lost 0 bases, J lost 6 bases, and 9 bases lay in between. In nucleotides, the CDR3 is TGTGCCAGCAGCCAAGAGGGCCCTAGCAATGAGCAGTTCTTC. Encoded protein: CASSQEGPSNEQFF.

This chain joins TRBV20-1 and TRBJ2-1; D ambiguous. There are 12 residues in the CDR3. Germline V lookup: CDR1 DFQATT, CDR2 SNEGSKA (reference sequence). V was cut by 5 bases and J by 2 bases, with 7 bases left in between. CDR3 residues: CSASRTYNEQFF. The DNA for the CDR3 is TGCAGTGCTTCCCGGACCTACAATGAGCAGTTCTTC.

This rearrangement joins TRBV7-9 to TRBJ2-5; D unresolved. The CDR3 runs 15 residues. Trimming pared 0 bases from V and 2 bases from J, leaving 10 bases between. Per the germline V gene, CDR1 is SEHNR and CDR2 is FQNEAQ (reference sequence). Here the CDR3 reads CASSLAVGRQETQYF. The CDR3 DNA reads TGTGCCAGCAGCTTAGCGGTGGGCAGACAAGAGACCCAGTACTTC.

In its sample, this clonotype was seen many times. The chain joins TRBV11-1 to TRBJ1-1; D is unresolved. The CDR3 is made up of 13 amino acids. Trimming stripped 5 bases from V and 8 bases from J, with 15 bases between. Germline V gene sequence: CDR1 SGHAT, CDR2 FQDESV (reference sequence). For the CDR3, the DNA is TGTGCCAGCAGCCCAAGGTTTGAGGAAGAAGCTTTCTTT. Translation: CASSPRFEEEAFF.

In its sample, this clonotype was seen many times. V and J are TRBV25-1 and TRBJ1-1; the D is unclear. Trimming took 1 base from V and 3 from J, leaving 6 bases between them. CDR3 size: 13 residues. From germline, CDR1 is MGHDK and CDR2 SYGVNS. In nucleotides, the CDR3 is TGTGCCAGCAGTGAATCCGGGTACACTGAAGCTTTCTTT. Translating gives CASSESGYTEAFF.

The table lists this clonotype with a few counts. The chain carries TRBV28 and TRBJ2-7; D ambiguous. The CDR3 runs 14 residues. Trimming cost V 3 bases and J 1 base, with 10 bases left between them. Germline-derived CDR1 and CDR2 are MDHEN and SYDVKM. The CDR3 is CASSLSTESYEQYF. The CDR3 DNA is TGTGCCAGCAGTTTGTCCACTGAGTCCTACGAGCAGTACTTC. The full variable domain, its missing parts supplied by reference TRBV28 and TRBJ2-7, is DVKVTQSSRYLVKRTGEKVFLECVQDMDHENMFWYRQDPGLGLRLIYFSYDVKMKEKGDIPEGYSVSREKKERFSLILESASTNQTSMYLCASSLSTESYEQYFGPGTRLTVT.

The V call is TRBV15, the J call TRBJ2-5, with D perhaps TRBD1 (7 bases). This CDR3 is built from 15 residues. Germline V CDR1 and CDR2: LNHNV, YYDKDF (reference sequence). V lost 3 bases to trimming and J lost 5 bases, with 16 bases between them. CDR3 nucleotide sequence: TGTGCCACCAGCAGTGACAGGGAGGTTCAGGAGACCCAGTACTTC. Protein product: CATSSDREVQETQYF. Full variable domain (outside the CDR3, taken from reference TRBV15 and TRBJ2-5): DAMVIQNPRYQVTQFGKPVTLSCSQTLNHNVMYWYQQKSSQAPKLLFHYYDKDFNNEADTPDNFQSRRPNTSFCFLDIRSPGLGDTAMYLCATSSDREVQETQYFGPGTRLLVL.

This chain joins TRBV6-4 and TRBJ1-1; TRBD1 agrees at 7 bases. The CDR3 runs 13 residues. After removal of 4 bases from V and 5 bases from J, the junction contained 4 bases not matched to a gene. Germline V gives CDR1 MRHNA, CDR2 SNTAGT. The CDR3 region is CASSVIRGTEAFF. The CDR3 DNA reads TGTGCCAGCAGTGTCATCAGGGGGACTGAAGCTTTCTTT.

Many counts were recorded for this clonotype. The CDR3 protein is CASSYGQGGELFF. In DNA, the CDR3 is TGTGCCAGCAGTTACGGACAGGGTGGGGAGCTGTTTTTT. The rearrangement joins TRBV6-5 to TRBJ2-2, with 8 bases lining up with TRBD1. With 2 bases clipped from V and 8 bases from J, the junction kept 1 base outside the gene matches. The V gene's germline CDR1 is MNHEY and CDR2 SVGAGI. This CDR3 has 13 residues.